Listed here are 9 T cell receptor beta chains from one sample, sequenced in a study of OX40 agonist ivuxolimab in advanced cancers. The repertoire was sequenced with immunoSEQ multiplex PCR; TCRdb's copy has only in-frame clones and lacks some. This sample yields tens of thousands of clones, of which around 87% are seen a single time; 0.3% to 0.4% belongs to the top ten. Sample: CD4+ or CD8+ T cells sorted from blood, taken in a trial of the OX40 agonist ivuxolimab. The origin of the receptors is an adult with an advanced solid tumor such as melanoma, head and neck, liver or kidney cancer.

CDR3 in DNA: TGTGCCAGCTCACCAGGAGGTTCAGTGAACACTGAAGCTTTCTTT. Its translation: CASSPGGSVNTEAFF. The V gene is TRBV18, the J gene TRBJ1-1; the D is unclear. Trimming removed 2 bases at V and 0 bases at J, with 10 bases between. The CDR3 is made up of 15 amino acids. CDR1 and CDR2 (germline): KGHSH, LQKENI.

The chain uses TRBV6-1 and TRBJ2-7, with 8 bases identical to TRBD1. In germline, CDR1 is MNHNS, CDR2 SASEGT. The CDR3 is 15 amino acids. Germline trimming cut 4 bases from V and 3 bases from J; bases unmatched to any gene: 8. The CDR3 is CASSAPPGTGYEQYF. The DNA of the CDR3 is TGTGCCAGCAGTGCTCCCCCCGGGACAGGCTACGAGCAGTACTTC.

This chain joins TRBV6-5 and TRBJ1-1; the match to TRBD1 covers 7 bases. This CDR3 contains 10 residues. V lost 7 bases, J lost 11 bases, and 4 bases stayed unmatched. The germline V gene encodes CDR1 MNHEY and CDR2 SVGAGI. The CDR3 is CASKGTVAFF. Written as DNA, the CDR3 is TGTGCCAGCAAAGGGACAGTTGCTTTCTTT.

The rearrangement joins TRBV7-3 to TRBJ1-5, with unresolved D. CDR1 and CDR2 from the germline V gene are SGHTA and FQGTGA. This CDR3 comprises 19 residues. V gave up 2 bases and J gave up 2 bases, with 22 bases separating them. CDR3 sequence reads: CASSLGRQVGRFGNQPQHF. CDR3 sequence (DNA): TGTGCCAGCAGCTTAGGTCGGCAGGTGGGTAGGTTTGGCAATCAGCCCCAGCATTTT.

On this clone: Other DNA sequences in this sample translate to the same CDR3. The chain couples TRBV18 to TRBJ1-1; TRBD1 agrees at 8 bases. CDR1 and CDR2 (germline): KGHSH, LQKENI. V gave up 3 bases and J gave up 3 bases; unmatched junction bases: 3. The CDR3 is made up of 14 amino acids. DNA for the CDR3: TGTGCCAGCTCACCCGGACAGGGATACACTGAAGCTTTCTTT. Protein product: CASSPGQGYTEAFF.

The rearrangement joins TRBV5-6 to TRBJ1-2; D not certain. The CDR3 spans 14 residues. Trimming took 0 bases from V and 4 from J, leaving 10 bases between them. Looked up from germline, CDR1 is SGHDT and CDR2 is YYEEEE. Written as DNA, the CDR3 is TGTGCCAGCAGCTTGGACGCGGGAAGCTATGGCTACACCTTC. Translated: CASSLDAGSYGYTF.

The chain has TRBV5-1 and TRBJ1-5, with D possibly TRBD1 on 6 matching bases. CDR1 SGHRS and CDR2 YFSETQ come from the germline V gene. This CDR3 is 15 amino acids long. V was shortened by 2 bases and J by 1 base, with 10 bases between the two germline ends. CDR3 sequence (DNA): TGCGCCAGCAGCTTTACAGGGTTAAGCAATCAGCCCCAGCATTTT. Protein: CASSFTGLSNQPQHF.

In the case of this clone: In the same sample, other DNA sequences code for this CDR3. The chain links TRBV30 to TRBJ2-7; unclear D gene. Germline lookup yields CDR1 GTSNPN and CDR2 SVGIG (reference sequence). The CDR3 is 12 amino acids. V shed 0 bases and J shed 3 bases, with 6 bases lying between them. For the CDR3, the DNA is TGTGCCTGGAGTGTAGGCCGCTACGAGCAGTACTTC. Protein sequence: CAWSVGRYEQYF.

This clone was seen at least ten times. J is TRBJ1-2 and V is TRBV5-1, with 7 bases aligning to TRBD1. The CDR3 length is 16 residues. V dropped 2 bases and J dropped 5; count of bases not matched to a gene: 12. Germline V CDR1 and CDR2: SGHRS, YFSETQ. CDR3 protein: CASSFVSGTELYGYTF. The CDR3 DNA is TGCGCCAGCAGCTTCGTTTCCGGGACAGAACTTTATGGCTACACCTTC.